The 28 T cell receptor beta chains below were found in one sample sequenced in a study of OX40 agonist ivuxolimab in advanced cancers. The repertoire was sequenced with immunoSEQ multiplex PCR; TCRdb's copy has only in-frame clones and lacks some. The sample holds under 70,000 clones; 75% to 90% are singletons and the top ten take more than 0.9%. The material was CD4+ or CD8+ T cells sorted from blood, obtained in a trial of the OX40 agonist ivuxolimab. All receptors derive from an adult with an advanced solid tumor such as melanoma, head and neck, liver or kidney cancer.

This chain links TRBV5-1 with TRBJ2-7; 12 bases agree with TRBD2. The CDR3 is made up of 14 amino acids. Germline V gives CDR1 SGHRS, CDR2 YFSETQ. V shed 2 bases and J 3 bases; nucleotides not matched to a gene: 0. CDR3 residues: CASSLLAGGYEQYF. The CDR3 region has the DNA TGCGCCAGCAGCTTACTAGCGGGAGGCTACGAGCAGTACTTC.

CDR3 residues: CASSPPGTVVINEQFF. CDR3 sequence (DNA): TGTGCCAGCAGCCCTCCTGGGACAGTAGTTATCAATGAGCAGTTCTTC. The chain recombines TRBV7-9 with TRBJ2-1; 7 positions agree with TRBD1. The CDR3 sequence is 16 residues long. Germline values: CDR1 SEHNR, CDR2 FQNEAQ (reference sequence). With 5 bases clipped from V and 6 bases from J, the junction kept 13 bases outside the gene matches.

This chain connects TRBV15 to TRBJ2-7, with unresolved D. This CDR3 contains 16 residues. Trimming took off 2 bases at V and 2 bases at J, with 16 bases between the two ends. Germline assignment: CDR1 LNHNV and CDR2 YYDKDF (reference sequence). CDR3 DNA sequence: TGTGCCACCAGCAGACCGCCGTCGACGGAAACCTACGAGCAGTACTTC. This encodes CATSRPPSTETYEQYF.

This clone was counted a single time. V usage is TRBV11-2 and J usage is TRBJ2-7; 10 bases agree with TRBD2. There are 16 residues in the CDR3. The V gene's germline CDR1 is SGHAT and CDR2 FQNNGV. V shed 2 bases and J 6 bases; nucleotides not matched to a gene: 10. The CDR3 nucleotides are TGTGCCAGCAGCTTAAACCCCCTAGCGGGAGTCTCCGAGCAGTACTTC. It translates to CASSLNPLAGVSEQYF. Complete variable domain (other parts from reference TRBV11-2 and TRBJ2-7): EAGVAQSPRYKIIEKRQSVAFWCNPISGHATLYWYQQILGQGPKLLIQFQNNGVVDDSQLPKDRFSAERLKGVDSTLKIQPAKLEDSAVYLCASSLNPLAGVSEQYFGPGTRLTVT.

The gene calls are TRBV7-3 and TRBJ1-5; 7 bases line up with TRBD1. V dropped 3 bases and J dropped 6; count of bases not matched to a gene: 11. Germline V CDR1 and CDR2: SGHTA, FQGTGA. CDR3 length: 16 amino acids. DNA for the CDR3: TGTGCCAGCAGCTTCGGTTCGCAGGGGGGGATTCAGCCCCAGCATTTT. Its translation is CASSFGSQGGIQPQHF.

The gene calls are TRBV5-1 and TRBJ1-4; weak D call: TRBD1 (5 bases). The germline gives CDR1 SGHRS, CDR2 YFSETQ. Trimming cost V 4 bases and J 5 bases, with 15 bases left between them. This CDR3 region has 15 residues. The CDR3 nucleotides read TGCGCCAGCAGCCAATCAGGTGGGGGGAATGAAAAACTGTTTTTT. The encoded protein is CASSQSGGGNEKLFF.

The CDR3 spells CASSQGGKEKLFF. For the CDR3, the DNA is TGTGCCAGCAGCCAAGGGGGCAAGGAAAAACTGTTTTTT. This chain connects TRBV4-2 to TRBJ1-4, with a tentative D call TRBD1 (5 bases). V dropped 1 base and J dropped 8 bases, with 8 bases sitting between them. This CDR3 contains 13 residues. The V gene's germline CDR1 is LGHNA and CDR2 YNFKEQ.

In DNA form, the CDR3 reads TGTGCCAGCAGTCAGGTACTGGATGGCTACACCTTC. Protein product: CASSQVLDGYTF. J is TRBJ1-2 and V is TRBV6-1, with D uncertain. Trimming took 5 bases from V and 6 from J, leaving 10 bases between them. Germline lookup yields CDR1 MNHNS and CDR2 SASEGT. The CDR3 spans 12 residues.

The V and J genes are TRBV6-1 and TRBJ1-2, with a tentative D call TRBD1 (6 bases). This CDR3 region has 12 residues. CDR1 and CDR2 (germline): MNHNS, SASEGT. The ends were cut back, 7 bases at V and 4 bases at J, with 10 bases in the middle. The chain's CDR3 is CASNRDIYGYTF. CDR3 sequence (DNA): TGTGCCAGCAATCGGGACATCTATGGCTACACCTTC.

This chain connects TRBV7-3 to TRBJ2-3, with a tentative D call TRBD2 (6 bases). In germline, CDR1 is SGHTA, CDR2 FQGTGA. This CDR3 has 16 amino acids. V was cut by 0 bases and J by 4 bases, with 14 bases left in between. The CDR3 DNA is TGTGCCAGCAGCTTAACGGGACTTTCTAGCGCAGATACGCAGTATTTT. Encoded protein: CASSLTGLSSADTQYF.

V usage is TRBV28 and J usage is TRBJ1-5; D may be TRBD1 (6 bases). CDR3 length equals 14 residues. Germline V gene sequence: CDR1 MDHEN, CDR2 SYDVKM. Trimming stripped 6 bases from V and 1 base from J, with 10 bases between. The CDR3 coding sequence is TGTGCCAGCAGGACAGGTGGCAGCAATCAGCCCCAGCATTTT. It is translated as CASRTGGSNQPQHF.

This rearrangement joins TRBV7-8 to TRBJ1-5; 8 positions match TRBD1. The germline V gene has CDR1 SGHVS and CDR2 FQNEAQ. The CDR3 spans 15 residues. V shed 5 bases, J shed 6 bases, and the junction held 9 bases outside the gene matches. The CDR3 region has the DNA TGTGCCAGCAGCCTTGGGCAGGGGGCTGGTCAGCCCCAGCATTTT. This sequence encodes CASSLGQGAGQPQHF.

The rearrangement uses TRBV10-3 and TRBJ2-7; TRBD1 aligns across 8 bases. Germline V lookup: CDR1 ENHRY, CDR2 SYGVKD. V shed 8 bases and J 5 bases; nucleotides not matched to a gene: 8. This CDR3 region has 13 residues. The chain's CDR3 is CAIGGRGQDEQYF. CDR3 nucleotide sequence: TGTGCCATCGGGGGCAGGGGGCAAGACGAGCAGTACTTC.

V and J are TRBV30 and TRBJ2-5; D is perhaps TRBD1 or TRBD2 (6 bases each). The CDR3 runs 14 residues. Looked up from germline, CDR1 is GTSNPN and CDR2 is SVGIG (reference sequence). V was trimmed by 0 bases and J by 1 base, leaving 9 bases between them. The CDR3 reads CAWSVGGIQETQYF. The DNA for the CDR3 is TGTGCCTGGAGTGTAGGGGGGATCCAAGAGACCCAGTACTTC.

The chain has TRBV5-1 and TRBJ2-7, with 8 bases identical to TRBD2. CDR3 length: 17 residues. Trimming took 6 bases from V and 0 from J; bases not matched to a gene: 14. Germline CDR1 is SGHRS and CDR2 is YFSETQ. In DNA form, the CDR3 reads TGCGCCAGCACCCTTCTTCCGGGGGGGGCGGACTCCTACGAGCAGTACTTC. This encodes CASTLLPGGADSYEQYF.

This clone was picked up one time. This sample also contains other DNA sequences that code for the same CDR3. The chain is built from TRBV6-1 and TRBJ2-3; D remains unclear. Looked up from germline, CDR1 is MNHNS and CDR2 is SASEGT. The length of the CDR3 is 12 residues. The V and J ends lost 6 bases and 2 bases respectively, with 6 bases between them. CDR3 in amino acids: CASSLNTDTQYF. CDR3 nucleotide sequence: TGTGCCAGCAGCTTAAACACAGATACGCAGTATTTT.

This sequence joins TRBV28 and TRBJ2-5; D gene unclear. Germline V CDR1 and CDR2: MDHEN, SYDVKM. This CDR3 is 14 amino acids long. The V end was cut by 6 bases, the J end by 5 bases, with 16 bases between. CDR3 sequence: CASSGGTPWETQYF. The CDR3, as DNA: TGTGCCAGCAGCGGTGGTACCCCCTGGGAGACCCAGTACTTC.

This chain links TRBV29-1 with TRBJ2-7; TRBD1 or TRBD2 may be the D gene (5 bases each). The CDR3 covers 14 residues. The germline gives CDR1 SQVTM, CDR2 ANQGSEA. V was trimmed by 7 bases and J by 2 bases, leaving 18 bases between them. The CDR3 DNA is TGCAGCGCGTGTTCCGGGACCTCGGCCTACGAGCAGTACTTC. As protein: CSACSGTSAYEQYF.

The rearrangement joins TRBV2 to TRBJ1-1, with a tentative D call TRBD1 (5 bases). CDR1 is SNHLY, CDR2 FYNNEI, per germline. The V end lost 4 bases, the J end lost 2 bases, and 14 bases lay between the germline ends. This CDR3 has 15 amino acids. The chain's CDR3 is CASSVRQGGNTEAFF. Here the CDR3 DNA reads TGTGCCAGCAGTGTTAGGCAGGGTGGAAACACTGAAGCTTTCTTT.

The rearrangement links TRBV19 to TRBJ1-1; a possible D gene is TRBD1 (5 bases). The CDR3 has 16 amino acids. V lost 3 bases to trimming and J lost 0 bases, with 14 bases between them. From germline, CDR1 is LNHDA and CDR2 SQIVND (reference sequence). The CDR3 loop is CASSIPGGLMNTEAFF. In nucleotides, the CDR3 is TGTGCCAGTAGTATCCCCGGGGGTCTTATGAACACTGAAGCTTTCTTT.

The rearrangement uses TRBV10-1 and TRBJ2-5, with 7 nucleotides matching TRBD2. J was trimmed by 3 bases and V by 3 bases; bases with no gene match: 1. CDR3 length: 13 residues. Germline lookup yields CDR1 WNHNN and CDR2 SYGVQD (reference sequence). CDR3 protein: CASSDTSEETQYF. For the CDR3, the DNA is TGCGCCAGCAGTGATACTAGCGAAGAGACCCAGTACTTC.

The J gene is TRBJ1-5, the V gene TRBV18; no definite D call. V was cut by 4 bases and J by 4 bases, with 8 bases left in between. Germline lookup yields CDR1 KGHSH and CDR2 LQKENI. The CDR3 extends over 13 amino acids. CDR3 region: CASSLNTNQPQHF. The CDR3 DNA reads TGTGCCAGCTCACTAAACACAAATCAGCCCCAGCATTTT. The whole variable domain, filled in from reference TRBV18 and TRBJ1-5, reads NAGVMQNPRHLVRRRGQEARLRCSPMKGHSHVYWYRQLPEEGLKFMVYLQKENIIDESGMPKERFSAEFPKEGPSILRIQQVVRGDSAAYFCASSLNTNQPQHFGDGTRLSIL.

This clone showed up just once. This rearrangement joins TRBV18 to TRBJ2-2; 9 bases agree with TRBD2. CDR1 is KGHSH and CDR2 is LQKENI in the germline V gene. V shed 3 bases and J 1 base; nucleotides not matched to a gene: 6. CDR3 length equals 17 residues. In nucleotides, the CDR3 is TGTGCCAGCTCACCCATAACTAGCGGGTGGAACACCGGGGAGCTGTTTTTT. Encoded protein: CASSPITSGWNTGELFF.

The chain joins TRBV4-1 to TRBJ2-6, with D possibly being TRBD1 (5 bases). The CDR3 has 15 residues. The germline V gene encodes CDR1 MGHRA and CDR2 YSYEKL. V was trimmed by 5 bases and J by 3 bases, leaving 11 bases between them. The CDR3 nucleotides are TGCGCCAGCAGCACCCAGGGCGATGGGGCCAACGTCCTGACTTTC. Amino acid sequence: CASSTQGDGANVLTF.

The rearrangement links TRBV5-8 to TRBJ1-4, with D unclear. Germline assignment: CDR1 SGHTS and CDR2 YDEGEE. V was trimmed by 1 base and J by 0 bases, leaving 4 bases between them. The CDR3 is 14 residues long. The CDR3 here is CASSLTATNEKLFF. The CDR3 coding sequence is TGTGCCAGCAGCTTGACCGCAACTAATGAAAAACTGTTTTTT.

The rearrangement uses TRBV30 and TRBJ2-1; the D gene is possibly TRBD2 (5 bases). V was clipped by 4 bases and J by 1 base, with 11 bases between them. The CDR3 consists of 14 residues. Germline V gene data show CDR1 as GTSNPN and CDR2 as SVGIG (reference sequence). The CDR3 spells CAWKDYPSYNEQFF. In DNA form, the CDR3 reads TGTGCCTGGAAAGACTACCCGTCCTACAATGAGCAGTTCTTC.

In this sample, this clone turned up once. This chain links TRBV28 with TRBJ2-7, with D tentatively TRBD1 (6 bases). The germline V gene has CDR1 MDHEN and CDR2 SYDVKM. CDR3 length: 15 amino acids. V shed 3 bases and J shed 0 bases, with 12 bases lying between them. The CDR3, as DNA: TGTGCCAGCAGTTTTTCCAGGGGTGCCTCCTACGAGCAGTACTTC. This translates into CASSFSRGASYEQYF.

CDR3 loop: CASSSAGGREQYF. CDR3 DNA: TGTGCCAGCAGTTCCGCGGGGGGCCGCGAGCAGTACTTC. The chain combines TRBV6-5 with TRBJ2-7; 8 positions agree with TRBD2. This CDR3 is 13 amino acids long. V dropped 4 bases and J dropped 6; count of bases not matched to a gene: 5. Germline V lookup: CDR1 MNHEY, CDR2 SVGAGI.